This record looks at one T cell receptor (beta chain) sequence and its context. Its antigen is as yet unknown. The sample comes from a study of cytomegalovirus exposure and HLA in healthy donors. Study-wide results and caveats: In a later analysis, at a false discovery rate of 0.05, over 15,000 TCR beta sequences were associated with HLA alleles. Three CMV-associated chains proved CMV antigen-specific in vitro. The authors later found TCR association rates varying by HLA locus, with DRB1 most and HLA-C fewest.

Primers for the PCR totalled 60 Vbeta and 13 Jbeta. Libraries were prepared by immunoSEQ multiplex PCR; TCRdb keeps only in-frame clonotypes and omits some of them. Its table records roughly 200,000 clones. The germline CDR1 and CDR2 sequences are MNHEY and SMNVEV (reference sequence). The CDR3 spans 14 residues. V was pared by 2 bases and J by 5 bases, with 4 bases of the junction left unmatched. The TCR sequence derives from a girl aged 2 to 10 in good health and CMV-seropositive. Sequenced: PBMCs. This chain connects TRBV27 to TRBJ2-7, with 9 bases aligning to TRBD1. CDR3 residues: CASSLGWDRDEQYF. In DNA form, the CDR3 reads TGTGCCAGCAGTTTAGGGTGGGACAGGGACGAGCAGTACTTC.